This paragraph reports one T cell receptor beta chain. The sample comes from a study of control samples from healthy donors and cancer patients. The CDR3 runs 17 residues. Germline CDR1 and CDR2: SGHVS and FQNEAQ. V was cut by 1 base and J by 2 bases, with 12 bases left in between. Sequencing was performed with immunoSEQ multiplex PCR; in TCRdb, only in-frame clones are kept and a portion is missing. Altogether 200,000 to 250,000 clones are present, roughly 94% being singletons, with the ten largest covering about 1.6%. The source of this sequence is a man aged 45-65 years in good health. The J gene is TRBJ1-6, the V gene TRBV7-8; D is unclear. The sample taken for sequencing was blood. The CDR3 nucleotides are TGTGCCAGCAGCTTAGAAACTTCGTTGACCTATAATTCACCCCTCCACTTT. Protein sequence: CASSLETSLTYNSPLHF.